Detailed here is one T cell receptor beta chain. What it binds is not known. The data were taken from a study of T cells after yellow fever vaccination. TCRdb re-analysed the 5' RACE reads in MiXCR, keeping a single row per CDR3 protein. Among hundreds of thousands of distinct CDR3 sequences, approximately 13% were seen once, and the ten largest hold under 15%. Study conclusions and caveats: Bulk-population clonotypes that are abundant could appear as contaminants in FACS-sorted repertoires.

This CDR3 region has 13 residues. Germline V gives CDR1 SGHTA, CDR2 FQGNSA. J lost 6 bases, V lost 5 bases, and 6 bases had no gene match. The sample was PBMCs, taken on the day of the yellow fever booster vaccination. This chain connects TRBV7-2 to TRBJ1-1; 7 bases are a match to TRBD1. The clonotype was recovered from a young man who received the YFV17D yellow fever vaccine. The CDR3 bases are TGTGCCAGCAGCACGAGGGGGCGGGCTGAAGCTTTCTTT. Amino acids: CASSTRGRAEAFF. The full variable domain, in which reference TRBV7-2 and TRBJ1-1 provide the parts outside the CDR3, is GAGVSQSPSNKVTEKGKDVELRCDPISGHTALYWYRQSLGQGLEFLIYFQGNSAPDKSGLPSDRFSAERTGGSVSTLTIQRTQQEDSAVYLCASSTRGRAEAFFGQGTRLTVV.